This T cell receptor beta chain was recovered during a study of blood T cell repertoires in COVID-19. In the original workflow: Reference gene primers were amplified, and this amplification served to estimate nucleated cell counts. Profiling relied on immunoSEQ multiplex PCR, and the TCRdb table lists in-frame clones only, not all of them. V, J and clone size were drawn from that table, and D and trimming were deduced from the DNA. The table has 170,000 or so clones, roughly 84% seen once. Germline assignment: CDR1 LNHDA and CDR2 SQIVND (reference sequence). Trimming cost V 3 bases and J 2 bases, with 4 bases left between them. CDR3 length: 13 residues.

What was sequenced was peripheral blood. This TCR was recovered from a man in his fifties or sixties with active or convalescent COVID-19. The chain combines TRBV19 with TRBJ2-2, with D unclear. The CDR3: CASSIHNTGELFF. The DNA of the CDR3 is TGTGCCAGTAGTATCCATAACACCGGGGAGCTGTTTTTT.